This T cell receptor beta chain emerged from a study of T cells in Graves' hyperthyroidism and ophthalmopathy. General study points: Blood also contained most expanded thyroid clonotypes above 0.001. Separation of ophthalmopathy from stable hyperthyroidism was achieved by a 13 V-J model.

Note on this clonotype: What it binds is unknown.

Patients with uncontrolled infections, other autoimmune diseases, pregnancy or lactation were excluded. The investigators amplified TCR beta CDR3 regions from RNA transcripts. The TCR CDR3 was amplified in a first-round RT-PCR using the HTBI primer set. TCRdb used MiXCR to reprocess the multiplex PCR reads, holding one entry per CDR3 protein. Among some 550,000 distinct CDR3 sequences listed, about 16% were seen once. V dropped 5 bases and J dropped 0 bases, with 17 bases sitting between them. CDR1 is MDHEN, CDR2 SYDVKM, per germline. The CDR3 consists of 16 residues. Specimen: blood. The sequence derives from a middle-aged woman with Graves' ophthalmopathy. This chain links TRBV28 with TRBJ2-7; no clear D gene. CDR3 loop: CASSPSPVLGSYEQYF. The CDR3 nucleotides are TGTGCCAGCAGTCCCTCGCCGGTTTTAGGCTCCTACGAGCAGTACTTC.